The 27 T cell receptor beta chains reported below all come from one sample, sequenced in a study of blood T cell repertoires in COVID-19. Repertoires were generated with immunoSEQ multiplex PCR, while TCRdb's copy carries only in-frame clones and drops some. Of about 290,000 clones detected, approximately 91% appear once; the ten largest clones hold 0.94%. Sequenced input: peripheral blood. The receptors come from a woman aged 35 to 49 who had recovered from COVID-19.

This sequence joins TRBV30 and TRBJ1-2; the D gene is possibly TRBD1 (6 bases). In germline, CDR1 is GTSNPN, CDR2 SVGIG (reference sequence). This CDR3 contains 17 residues. V was trimmed by 8 bases and J by 7 bases, leaving 32 bases between them. The CDR3 region is CARRSETGSGLEFGYTF. The CDR3 region has the DNA TGTGCCCGTCGGTCGGAGACAGGCTCCGGTCTGGAGTTTGGCTACACCTTC.

This clone was seen at least ten times. The rearrangement joins TRBV14 to TRBJ2-7, with TRBD1 matching over 9 bases. Germline CDR1 SGHDN, CDR2 FVKESK. V shed 4 bases, J shed 3 bases, and the junction held 4 bases outside the gene matches. The CDR3 is 14 amino acids. The CDR3 DNA reads TGTGCCAGCAGCCGGACAGGGGTCGGCTACGAGCAGTACTTC. This translates into CASSRTGVGYEQYF.

This chain connects TRBV6-6 to TRBJ2-2; tentative D call: TRBD1 (6 bases). Trimming removed 6 bases from V and 5 bases from J, with 7 bases in between. Germline V gene sequence: CDR1 MNHNY, CDR2 SVGAGI (reference sequence). The CDR3 consists of 12 residues. CDR3 sequence reads: CASSQGTGELFF. Written as DNA, the CDR3 is TGTGCCAGCAGCCAGGGGACCGGGGAGCTGTTTTTT.

This rearrangement joins TRBV7-9 to TRBJ2-7, with 13 bases aligning to TRBD2. CDR1 is SEHNR and CDR2 is FQNEAQ in the germline V gene (reference sequence). This CDR3 comprises 18 residues. Losses at the gene ends were 0 bases for V and 6 bases for J; bases not matched to a gene: 11. CDR3 residues: CASSLASGLAGMVAEQYF. The CDR3 bases are TGTGCCAGCAGCTTAGCTTCGGGACTAGCGGGAATGGTAGCCGAGCAGTACTTC.

This rearrangement joins TRBV30 to TRBJ1-1; 7 bases are a match to TRBD1. CDR3 length: 15 residues. Germline CDR1 reads GTSNPN; CDR2 reads SVGIG (reference sequence). The junction had 6 bases not matched to a gene; V was cut back by 2 bases and J by 0 bases. CDR3 loop: CAWSKEDRLNTEAFF. CDR3 bases: TGTGCCTGGAGTAAAGAGGACAGGCTGAACACTGAAGCTTTCTTT. Full variable domain (outside the CDR3, taken from reference TRBV30 and TRBJ1-1): SQTIHQWPATLVQPVGSPLSLECTVEGTSNPNLYWYRQAAGRGLQLLFYSVGIGQISSEVPQNLSASRPQDRQFILSSKKLLLSDSGFYLCAWSKEDRLNTEAFFGQGTRLTVV.

The chain joins TRBV7-6 to TRBJ2-1; 13 bases agree with TRBD2. This CDR3 is 17 amino acids long. Germline CDR1 is SGHVS and CDR2 is FNYEAQ. The junction had 12 bases not matched to a gene; V was cut back by 5 bases and J by 8 bases. The CDR3 spells CASSPGTSGIVRDEQFF. CDR3 coding DNA: TGTGCCAGCAGCCCGGGGACTAGCGGGATTGTTCGCGATGAGCAGTTCTTC.

This chain uses TRBV14 with TRBJ2-2; 8 nucleotides align to TRBD2. J lost 5 bases, V lost 1 base, and 15 bases had no gene match. Germline-derived CDR1 and CDR2 are SGHDN and FVKESK. This CDR3 is 19 amino acids long. Here the CDR3 DNA reads TGTGCCAGCAGCCAAGTAAGGCACCCGGGAGGGCCGAGGACCGGGGAGCTGTTTTTT. This sequence encodes CASSQVRHPGGPRTGELFF.

This clone has only a few counts. This chain connects TRBV15 to TRBJ1-4; TRBD1 matches 8 bases. CDR3 size: 15 residues. J lost 8 bases, V lost 1 base, and 6 bases had no gene match. Germline V gene lookup returns CDR1 LNHNV and CDR2 YYDKDF (reference sequence). Written as DNA, the CDR3 is TGTGCCACCAGCAGAGGACAGGGGTGGGAGGAAAAACTGTTTTTT. Translation: CATSRGQGWEEKLFF.

The chain is built from TRBV5-1 and TRBJ2-1, with a possible D match to TRBD1 (6 bases). CDR1 and CDR2 from the germline V gene are SGHRS and YFSETQ. There are 16 residues in the CDR3. Trimming left V 3 bases short and J 2 bases short, with 15 bases between. The CDR3 coding sequence is TGCGCCAGCAGCTCGACAGGTTATTCAACCTACAATGAGCAGTTCTTC. Protein product: CASSSTGYSTYNEQFF.

The chain employs TRBV7-3 and TRBJ2-3, with 11 bases matching TRBD2. This CDR3 comprises 20 residues. Trimming removed 0 bases from V and 1 base from J; junction bases left unmatched: 12. CDR1 SGHTA and CDR2 FQGTGA come from the germline V gene. The CDR3 bases are TGTGCCAGCAGCTTAACGGGGAGTCTAGCGGGAGGATCTGGCACAGATACGCAGTATTTT. Translating it yields CASSLTGSLAGGSGTDTQYF.

V is TRBV7-9 and J is TRBJ2-2; 8 positions match TRBD2. This CDR3 spans 16 amino acids. Germline loops: CDR1 SEHNR, CDR2 FQNEAQ (reference sequence). V trimming: 5 bases; J trimming: 7 bases; junction bases outside the gene matches: 12. CDR3: CASSPSGSGGGGELFF. The CDR3 DNA reads as TGTGCCAGCAGCCCGAGCGGGAGTGGGGGCGGCGGGGAGCTGTTTTTT. The full variable domain, with the rest looked up from reference TRBV7-9 and TRBJ2-2, is DTGVSQNPRHKITKRGQNVTFRCDPISEHNRLYWYRQTLGQGPEFLTYFQNEAQLEKSRLLSDRFSAERPKGSFSTLEIQRTEQGDSAMYLCASSPSGSGGGGELFFGEGSRLTVL.

The chain employs TRBV5-5 and TRBJ2-7; the match to TRBD1 covers 10 bases. The CDR3 contains 14 residues. Losses at the gene ends were 2 bases for V and 4 bases for J; bases not matched to a gene: 3. Germline V gives CDR1 SGHKS, CDR2 YYEKEE (reference sequence). The chain's CDR3 is CASSFGTGAYEQYF. The CDR3, as DNA: TGTGCCAGCAGCTTTGGGACAGGGGCGTACGAGCAGTACTTC.

The J gene is TRBJ2-7, the V gene TRBV7-9, with a tentative D call TRBD2 (6 bases). This CDR3 contains 15 residues. Trimming removed 5 bases from V and 5 bases from J, with 19 bases in between. In germline, CDR1 is SEHNR, CDR2 FQNEAQ (reference sequence). This CDR3 reads CASSHITGTQDEQYF. In nucleotides, the CDR3 is TGTGCCAGCAGCCACATTACTGGGACTCAGGACGAGCAGTACTTC.

The chain has TRBV10-3 and TRBJ2-1; 11 bases are shared with TRBD2. The CDR3 consists of 15 residues. With 0 bases clipped from V and 8 bases from J, the junction kept 3 bases outside the gene matches. CDR1 and CDR2 from the germline V gene are ENHRY and SYGVKD. The CDR3 nucleotides are TGTGCCATCAGTGAGTCTAGCGGGAGGGTAGATGAGCAGTTCTTC. Its translation: CAISESSGRVDEQFF.

The chain has TRBV7-8 and TRBJ1-1; a weak D match, TRBD1 (6 bases). Germline V gene lookup returns CDR1 SGHVS and CDR2 FQNEAQ. Trimming pared 5 bases from V and 6 bases from J, leaving 10 bases between. The CDR3 has 12 amino acids. The DNA for the CDR3 is TGTGCCAGCAGCCCAGGGGTCGCTGAAGCTTTCTTT. Protein product: CASSPGVAEAFF.

This clone was found once. V is TRBV30 and J is TRBJ1-1; TRBD1 agrees at 7 bases. Germline V lookup: CDR1 GTSNPN, CDR2 SVGIG (reference sequence). CDR3 length: 15 amino acids. V dropped 3 bases and J dropped 0; count of bases not matched to a gene: 7. This CDR3 reads CAWRRTGSMNTEAFF. Here the CDR3 DNA reads TGTGCCTGGAGGAGGACAGGTTCCATGAACACTGAAGCTTTCTTT.

The chain carries TRBV5-8 and TRBJ2-3, with a weak D call TRBD2 (7 bases). V was clipped by 3 bases and J by 2 bases, with 16 bases between them. The CDR3 is 16 amino acids. The germline V gene encodes CDR1 SGHTS and CDR2 YDEGEE. CDR3 bases: TGTGCCAGCAGCTCCTGGGGGGGCGGAGACACAGATACGCAGTATTTT. Translating it yields CASSSWGGGDTDTQYF.

This chain uses TRBV18 with TRBJ1-1; D is unresolved. Trimming shortened V by 2 bases and J by 0 bases, and 4 bases separated the two germline ends. Germline CDR1 is KGHSH and CDR2 is LQKENI. The CDR3 length is 13 residues. The CDR3 coding sequence is TGTGCCAGCTCACCAGAGTTGAACACTGAAGCTTTCTTT. Translated, it gives CASSPELNTEAFF.

This chain uses TRBV3-1 (or the pseudogene TRBV3-2) with TRBJ1-2; 8 bases are a match to TRBD1. The V and J ends lost 5 bases and 6 bases, in that order; junction bases with no gene match: 8. The CDR3 sequence is 14 residues long. Germline assignment: CDR1 LGHDT and CDR2 YNNKEL (reference sequence). The CDR3 is CASSNLDRDHGYTF. In DNA, the CDR3 is TGTGCCAGCAGCAACCTGGACAGGGACCATGGCTACACCTTC.

The chain couples TRBV5-1 to TRBJ2-3; 10 bases agree with TRBD2. This CDR3 has 15 residues. V gave up 4 bases and J gave up 9 bases; unmatched junction bases: 11. Germline loops: CDR1 SGHRS, CDR2 YFSETQ. CDR3 sequence: CASSLGAGGPETQYF. In nucleotides, the CDR3 is TGCGCCAGCAGCCTTGGAGCGGGAGGGCCTGAGACGCAGTATTTT.

The CDR3 coding sequence is TGTGCCAGCAGCCAAGATGAGATTATAGGCAGCGATGCAACTAATGAAAAACTGTTTTTT. Its translation is CASSQDEIIGSDATNEKLFF. V and J are TRBV4-2 and TRBJ1-4; D gene uncertain. Germline CDR1 is LGHNA and CDR2 is YNFKEQ. This CDR3 is 20 amino acids long. Trimming took off 0 bases at V and 0 bases at J, with 20 bases between the two ends.

The chain links TRBV7-3 to TRBJ2-2; no firm D call. The CDR3 spans 15 residues. Germline V lookup: CDR1 SGHTA, CDR2 FQGTGA. Trimming pared 5 bases from V and 0 bases from J, leaving 10 bases between. The CDR3 reads CASSQVTTNTGELFF. Here the CDR3 DNA reads TGTGCCAGCAGCCAAGTCACTACGAACACCGGGGAGCTGTTTTTT.

This clone was detected only a few times. The chain joins TRBV5-1 to TRBJ2-7, with D possibly matching TRBD1 (6 bases). The V end was cut by 0 bases, the J end by 0 bases, with 10 bases between. CDR3 length: 15 amino acids. Germline loops: CDR1 SGHRS, CDR2 YFSETQ. CDR3 loop: CASSLEVQGSYEQYF. Written as DNA, the CDR3 is TGCGCCAGCAGCTTGGAGGTACAGGGCTCCTACGAGCAGTACTTC. Based on the CDR3 plus reference TRBV5-1 and TRBJ2-7, the full variable domain is KAGVTQTPRYLIKTRGQQVTLSCSPISGHRSVSWYQQTPGQGLQFLFEYFSETQRNKGNFPGRFSGRQFSNSRSEMNVSTLELGDSALYLCASSLEVQGSYEQYFGPGTRLTVT.

The chain uses TRBV18 and TRBJ2-7; 8 bases line up with TRBD2. V gave up 2 bases and J gave up 0 bases; unmatched junction bases: 6. The CDR3 has 16 amino acids. Germline-derived CDR1 and CDR2 are KGHSH and LQKENI. CDR3 in amino acids: CASSPYVSGNSYEQYF. The DNA for the CDR3 is TGTGCCAGCTCACCATATGTTAGCGGGAACTCCTACGAGCAGTACTTC.

The V and J genes are TRBV6-5 and TRBJ2-5; possible D gene TRBD1, 6 bases. Germline assignment: CDR1 MNHEY and CDR2 SVGAGI. V was clipped by 0 bases and J by 4 bases, with 9 bases between them. This CDR3 spans 14 amino acids. The CDR3 spells CASSYSGAVETQYF. The CDR3, as DNA: TGTGCCAGCAGTTACTCGGGGGCGGTAGAGACCCAGTACTTC.

The chain has TRBV4-1 and TRBJ2-4; 9 bases match TRBD1. This CDR3 comprises 16 residues. V lost 3 bases to trimming and J lost 8 bases; unmatched junction nucleotides: 11. Germline loops: CDR1 MGHRA, CDR2 YSYEKL. The CDR3 DNA reads TGCGCCAGCAGCCAGGACCCCGGGACAGGGAGAGACATTCAGTACTTC. Its protein product is CASSQDPGTGRDIQYF.

This clone occurred a few times. J is TRBJ2-3 and V is TRBV6-5, with D perhaps TRBD1 (6 bases). Germline V CDR1 and CDR2: MNHEY, SVGAGI. Trimming left V 5 bases short and J 6 bases short, with 6 bases between. The length of the CDR3 is 11 residues. CDR3 protein: CASSTGDTQYF. As DNA, the CDR3 is TGTGCCAGCAGTACAGGGGATACGCAGTATTTT.